The sequence of this T cell receptor beta chain was determined in a study of T cell responses to AZD1222 COVID-19 vaccine. Repertoires were generated with immunoSEQ multiplex PCR, while TCRdb's copy carries only in-frame clones and drops some. The sample records tens of thousands of clones, just over 90% being singletons. The CDR3 contains 15 residues. Per the germline V gene, CDR1 is SEHNR and CDR2 is FQNEAQ (reference sequence). Trimming shortened V by 5 bases and J by 3 bases, and 17 bases separated the two germline ends. Here the sequenced sample was peripheral blood, taken on day 0 of AZD1222 vaccination. This clonotype originated in an adult in good health. The V and J genes are TRBV7-9 and TRBJ2-7, with D perhaps being TRBD1 or TRBD2 (5 bases each). CDR3 in amino acids: CASSPRADSHYEQYF. The CDR3 DNA reads as TGTGCCAGCAGCCCCAGGGCGGACTCCCACTACGAGCAGTACTTC. The full variable domain, rest sourced from reference TRBV7-9 and TRBJ2-7, is DTGVSQNPRHKITKRGQNVTFRCDPISEHNRLYWYRQTLGQGPEFLTYFQNEAQLEKSRLLSDRFSAERPKGSFSTLEIQRTEQGDSAMYLCASSPRADSHYEQYFGPGTRLTVT.